Described below is a single T cell receptor beta chain sequence and its context. The antigen is undetermined. An end of the junction does not agree with germline; a read error may underlie this. The entry originates in a study of T cells in Graves' hyperthyroidism and ophthalmopathy. Study-wide results and limits: Ophthalmopathy cases were set apart from stable hyperthyroidism by a 13 V-J model.

Regions amplified from RNA transcripts were the TCR beta CDR3 regions. A first-round RT-PCR of the TCR CDR3 used the HTBI primer set. TCRdb reanalysed the multiplex PCR reads using MiXCR and keeps one entry per CDR3 protein. The sample consists of over 250,000 distinct CDR3 sequences, roughly 20% of them appearing once. The CDR3 length is 16 residues. From germline, CDR1 is LGHDT and CDR2 YNNKEL (reference sequence). Ophthalmopathy in the patients scored at least 3 on Clinical Activity Score and at least 4 on NOSPECS grade, lasting under 3 months. The PBMCs studied were ones that came from 8 to 10 ml fresh peripheral blood.

This sequence was found in a man aged 25 to 45 with Graves' ophthalmopathy. V is TRBV3-1 and J is TRBJ1-6; D may be TRBD1 (5 bases). What was sequenced was blood. Here the CDR3 reads CASSATRGSGNSPPHF. CDR3 DNA sequence: TGTGCCAGCAGCGCAACGCGGGGCTCGGGTAATTCACCCCCCCACTTT.